The next 26 T cell receptor beta chains were all read from a single sample in a study of shared clonotypes between healthy human individuals. The data were produced by immunoSEQ multiplex PCR, yet TCRdb's version contains in-frame clones alone and is incomplete. This sample has roughly 2,300,000 clones, with around 90% found just once. Sequenced input: naive CD4+ T cells from PBMCs. The subset here: CD45RA+ positively selected. The receptors originated from a young man in good health. Some clones in this sample may be carry-over from other donors' samples.

Worth noting for this clone: The sample carries other DNA sequences with the same CDR3. CDR3 loop: CSARGSYGYTF. Written as DNA, the CDR3 is TGCAGTGCTAGGGGCTCCTATGGCTACACCTTC. The chain joins TRBV20-1 to TRBJ1-2, with D hard to call. V lost 3 bases and J lost 4, with 6 bases in between. Germline V gene lookup returns CDR1 DFQATT and CDR2 SNEGSKA (reference sequence). The CDR3 consists of 11 residues.

The chain joins TRBV5-1 to TRBJ2-5; tentatively, D is TRBD2 (7 bases). The last part of the DNA fits TRBJ2-7 better; the J call may be wrong. The V gene's germline CDR1 is SGHRS and CDR2 YFSETQ. This CDR3 is 14 amino acids long. Here the CDR3 reads CASTPGGHPYEQYF. Written as DNA, the CDR3 is TGCGCCAGCACCCCGGGGGGACACCCCTACGAGCAGTACTTC.

This clone occurred once. V gene TRBV6-5 combines with J gene TRBJ2-7; perhaps TRBD2 as D (6 bases). The V gene's germline CDR1 is MNHEY and CDR2 SVGAGI. The CDR3 runs to 16 residues. Trimming shortened V by 6 bases and J by 7 bases, and 25 bases separated the two germline ends. The DNA for the CDR3 is TGTGCCAGCAGATACGGGGCGGGATCCGACTCGGGAGAGCAGTACTTC. This encodes CASRYGAGSDSGEQYF.

The chain uses TRBV2 and TRBJ2-1; 10 bases fit TRBD1. V shed 6 bases, J shed 8 bases, and the junction held 4 bases outside the gene matches. The CDR3 covers 13 residues. CDR1 is SNHLY and CDR2 is FYNNEI in the germline V gene. As DNA, the CDR3 is TGTGCCAGCAGCCGGGACAGGGGAGATGAGCAGTTCTTC. Its translation is CASSRDRGDEQFF.

As for this clone: A much bigger clone sits one base away, suggesting this may be a read error. The same CDR3 can be traced to other DNA sequences in this sample. CDR3 sequence (DNA): TGCGCCAGCAGCTTGGATGGGAATCAGCCCCAGCATTTT. This translates into CASSLDGNQPQHF. The chain carries TRBV5-1 and TRBJ1-5; D unresolved. This CDR3 is built from 13 residues. Germline loops: CDR1 SGHRS, CDR2 YFSETQ. V lost 0 bases and J lost 4, with 5 bases in between. The entire variable domain, with the rest obtained from reference TRBV5-1 and TRBJ1-5, is as follows: KAGVTQTPRYLIKTRGQQVTLSCSPISGHRSVSWYQQTPGQGLQFLFEYFSETQRNKGNFPGRFSGRQFSNSRSEMNVSTLELGDSALYLCASSLDGNQPQHFGDGTRLSIL.

The rearrangement uses TRBV9 and TRBJ1-3; D unclear. V was clipped by 0 bases and J by 0 bases, with 10 bases between them. Germline CDR1 is SGDLS and CDR2 is YYNGEE. This CDR3 comprises 16 residues. The CDR3 DNA is TGTGCCAGCAGCGTAGGATGGCAAACCTCTGGAAACACCATATATTTT. Translating it yields CASSVGWQTSGNTIYF.

The chain links TRBV18 to TRBJ2-5; TRBD1 agrees at 7 bases. CDR3 length: 15 amino acids. Germline values: CDR1 KGHSH, CDR2 LQKENI. Trimming removed 0 bases from V and 5 bases from J; junction bases left unmatched: 6. As DNA, the CDR3 is TGTGCCAGCTCACCACCGGGACAGACAAGCGAGACCCAGTACTTC. This encodes CASSPPGQTSETQYF.

The chain recombines TRBV11-2 with TRBJ2-5, with D uncertain. Trimming took 6 bases from V and 0 from J, leaving 14 bases between them. The CDR3 loop spans 15 amino acids. CDR1 is SGHAT, CDR2 FQNNGV, per germline. The CDR3 spells CASSTPSWYQETQYF. CDR3 bases: TGTGCCAGCAGTACTCCCTCTTGGTACCAAGAGACCCAGTACTTC.

The rearrangement uses TRBV9 and TRBJ1-2; 9 bases are shared with TRBD1. The germline gives CDR1 SGDLS, CDR2 YYNGEE. The CDR3 runs 15 residues. V trimming: 0 bases; J trimming: 7 bases; junction bases outside the gene matches: 7. CDR3 region: CASSVADRGSTGYTF. The DNA of the CDR3 is TGTGCCAGCAGCGTAGCGGACAGGGGTTCTACTGGCTACACCTTC. The entire variable domain, with the rest obtained from reference TRBV9 and TRBJ1-2, is as follows: DSGVTQTPKHLITATGQRVTLRCSPRSGDLSVYWYQQSLDQGLQFLIQYYNGEERAKGNILERFSAQQFPDLHSELNLSSLELGDSALYFCASSVADRGSTGYTFGSGTRLTVV.

The chain has TRBV28 and TRBJ1-1, with 8 nucleotides matching TRBD1. V shed 6 bases and J 0 bases; nucleotides not matched to a gene: 9. The germline gives CDR1 MDHEN, CDR2 SYDVKM. The CDR3 totals 16 residues. The CDR3 region is CASRAAGGLVNTEAFF. The CDR3 DNA is TGTGCCAGCAGAGCAGCAGGGGGCCTTGTGAACACTGAAGCTTTCTTT. The full variable domain, its missing parts supplied by reference TRBV28 and TRBJ1-1, is DVKVTQSSRYLVKRTGEKVFLECVQDMDHENMFWYRQDPGLGLRLIYFSYDVKMKEKGDIPEGYSVSREKKERFSLILESASTNQTSMYLCASRAAGGLVNTEAFFGQGTRLTVV.

The gene calls are TRBV7-7 and TRBJ2-5; TRBD2 matches 11 bases. The V and J ends lost 6 bases and 1 base, in that order; junction bases with no gene match: 4. This CDR3 has 15 amino acids. CDR1 is SSHAT and CDR2 is FNYEAQ in the germline V gene (reference sequence). The CDR3 DNA reads as TGTGCCAGCAGGCAGACTAGCGGGACCCAAGAGACCCAGTACTTC. This codes for CASRQTSGTQETQYF.

V usage is TRBV7-2 and J usage is TRBJ2-7, with a weak D call TRBD2 (5 bases). CDR1 and CDR2 (germline): SGHTA, FQGNSA. V was shortened by 2 bases and J by 0 bases, with 11 bases between the two germline ends. The CDR3 is 15 residues long. CDR3 DNA sequence: TGTGCCAGCAGCTTAAGCGGATTCAGCTCCTACGAGCAGTACTTC. Translated: CASSLSGFSSYEQYF.

On this clone itself: The sample contains more than one DNA sequence encoding this CDR3. The chain links TRBV29-1 to TRBJ2-7; TRBD1 or TRBD2 may be the D gene (5 bases each). The V end lost 5 bases, the J end lost 0 bases, and 8 bases lay between the germline ends. The V gene's germline CDR1 is SQVTM and CDR2 ANQGSEA. This CDR3 comprises 12 residues. CDR3 loop: CSVSRGSYEQYF. The CDR3, as DNA: TGCAGCGTTTCGAGGGGCTCCTACGAGCAGTACTTC.

The chain carries TRBV27 and TRBJ2-2; D gene uncertain. V lost 10 bases, J lost 4 bases, and 10 bases lay in between. Germline CDR1 MNHEY, CDR2 SMNVEV (reference sequence). This CDR3 has 12 residues. CDR3 sequence reads: CATSTVTGELFF. Here the CDR3 DNA reads TGTGCCACCTCGACGGTCACCGGGGAGCTGTTTTTT.

In this sample, this clone turned up once. This rearrangement joins TRBV2 to TRBJ2-7, with 14 bases fitting TRBD2. Germline trimming cut 6 bases from V and 3 bases from J; bases unmatched to any gene: 4. The CDR3 runs 15 residues. CDR1 and CDR2 from the germline V gene are SNHLY and FYNNEI. CDR3 in DNA: TGTGCCAGCAGCCAGGGACTAGCGGGAGTCTACGAGCAGTACTTC. Translation gives CASSQGLAGVYEQYF.

This chain joins TRBV2 and TRBJ2-3; 11 nucleotides line up with TRBD2. The CDR3 length is 15 residues. Germline V lookup: CDR1 SNHLY, CDR2 FYNNEI. Germline trimming cut 2 bases from V and 6 bases from J; bases unmatched to any gene: 4. The CDR3 nucleotides are TGTGCCAGCAGTGAAACTAGCGGGAGATCCGATACGCAGTATTTT. The encoded protein is CASSETSGRSDTQYF.

The chain joins TRBV19 to TRBJ2-2, with D perhaps matching TRBD1 (6 bases). Germline values: CDR1 LNHDA, CDR2 SQIVND (reference sequence). Trimming removed 7 bases at V and 7 bases at J, with 16 bases between. This CDR3 contains 14 residues. The CDR3 DNA reads TGTGCCAGTATCAAACAGGGATTTAACGGGGAGCTGTTTTTT. The encoded protein is CASIKQGFNGELFF.

The V call is TRBV7-4, the J call TRBJ2-7; weak D call: TRBD2 (6 bases). The V gene's germline CDR1 is SGHVT and CDR2 SQSDAQ. The CDR3 runs to 14 residues. Trimming shortened V by 5 bases and J by 2 bases, and 13 bases separated the two germline ends. Written as DNA, the CDR3 is TGTGCCAGCAGCCCCGGGACTGCTACCTACGAGCAGTACTTC. Translation: CASSPGTATYEQYF.

The rearrangement uses TRBV5-4 and TRBJ2-7, with D unclear. This CDR3 comprises 12 residues. Between the trimmed V and J ends, which lost 2 bases and 6 bases, there was a span of 9 bases. Germline lookup yields CDR1 SGHNT and CDR2 YYREEE (reference sequence). The CDR3 nucleotides are TGTGCCAGCAGCTTCCTTTTAGGCGAGCAGTACTTC. It codes for CASSFLLGEQYF.

The CDR3 here is CASSSRRVNTGELFF. In nucleotides, the CDR3 is TGTGCCAGCAGCTCCCGCAGGGTGAACACCGGGGAGCTGTTTTTT. J is TRBJ2-2 and V is TRBV7-9; TRBD1 might be the D (5 bases). Germline V lookup: CDR1 SEHNR, CDR2 FQNEAQ (reference sequence). Trimming cost V 4 bases and J 1 base, with 10 bases left between them. This CDR3 region has 15 residues.

The rearrangement joins TRBV7-9 to TRBJ1-2; D may be TRBD1 (5 bases). V lost 5 bases to trimming and J lost 4 bases, with 20 bases between them. Germline values: CDR1 SEHNR, CDR2 FQNEAQ (reference sequence). The CDR3 runs to 16 residues. CDR3 in amino acids: CASSRKKKDSVYGYTF. CDR3 sequence (DNA): TGTGCCAGCAGCAGGAAGAAAAAAGACAGCGTCTATGGCTACACCTTC.

This clone was seen once. The V call is TRBV30, the J call TRBJ2-7; 7 bases align to TRBD2. The CDR3 runs 14 residues. The junction had 7 bases not matched to a gene; V was cut back by 5 bases and J by 0 bases. Looked up from germline, CDR1 is GTSNPN and CDR2 is SVGIG (reference sequence). CDR3 amino acids: CAWGRESVSYEQYF. The CDR3 DNA reads TGTGCCTGGGGGCGGGAGTCGGTCTCCTACGAGCAGTACTTC.

Regarding this clone: Other DNA sequences within the sample encode an identical CDR3. The V gene is TRBV6-5, the J gene TRBJ1-1; D is unresolved. Per germline, CDR1 MNHEY and CDR2 SVGAGI. V was cut by 5 bases and J by 1 base, with 5 bases left in between. The CDR3 totals 12 residues. The CDR3 here is CASSHRNTEAFF. The CDR3 DNA sequence: TGTGCCAGCAGTCATCGGAACACTGAAGCTTTCTTT.

The CDR3 DNA is TGTGCCAGCAGCTTCTCAGGAGGTGTTGACGAAAAACTGTTTTTT. Translated: CASSFSGGVDEKLFF. This chain uses TRBV5-4 with TRBJ1-4; unclear D gene. The CDR3 length is 15 residues. Deletions cut 2 bases from V and 8 bases from J, with 16 bases between. Germline CDR1 reads SGHNT; CDR2 reads YYREEE (reference sequence).

The CDR3 protein is CASSSGGSAGNTIYF. Here the CDR3 DNA reads TGCGCCAGCAGCTCGGGGGGTTCAGCTGGAAACACCATATATTTT. This chain connects TRBV5-1 to TRBJ1-3; a weak D match, TRBD1 (5 bases). The ends were cut back, 3 bases at V and 2 bases at J, with 12 bases in the middle. The CDR3 is made up of 15 amino acids. Germline CDR1 and CDR2: SGHRS and YFSETQ.

This rearrangement joins TRBV7-2 to TRBJ1-5; no clear D. The CDR3 is 13 residues long. Germline loops: CDR1 SGHTA, CDR2 FQGNSA. Trimming shortened V by 2 bases and J by 5 bases, and 7 bases separated the two germline ends. Here the CDR3 reads CASSLFKDQPQHF. The CDR3 nucleotides are TGTGCCAGCAGCTTATTCAAGGATCAGCCCCAGCATTTT.